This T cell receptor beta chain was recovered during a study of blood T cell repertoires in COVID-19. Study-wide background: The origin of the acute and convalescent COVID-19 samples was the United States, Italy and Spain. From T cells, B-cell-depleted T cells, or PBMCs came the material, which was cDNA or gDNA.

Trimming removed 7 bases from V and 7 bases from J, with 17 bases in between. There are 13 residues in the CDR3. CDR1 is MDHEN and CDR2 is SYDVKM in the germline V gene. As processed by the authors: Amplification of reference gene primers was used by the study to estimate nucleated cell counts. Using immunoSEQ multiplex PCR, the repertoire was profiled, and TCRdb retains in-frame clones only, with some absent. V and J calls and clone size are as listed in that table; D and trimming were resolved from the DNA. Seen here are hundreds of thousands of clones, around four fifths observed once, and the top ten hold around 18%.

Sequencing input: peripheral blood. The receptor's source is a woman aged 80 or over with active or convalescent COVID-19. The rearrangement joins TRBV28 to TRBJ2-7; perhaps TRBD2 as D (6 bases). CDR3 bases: TGTGCCAGCATCGCTTCGGGGGTCAGAGAGCAGTACTTC. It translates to CASIASGVREQYF.